This entry concerns a single TCR beta chain. Its antigen remains undetermined. Per-base qualities were not stored, and no clone one base away is much larger. These data belong to a study of cytomegalovirus exposure and HLA in healthy donors (dated by TCRdb to about 2017). Regarding the research as a whole: In an earlier analysis of some 550 of the donors, around 290 Gb of sequence data and 120 million or so unique TCR beta sequences from about 179 million T cells were reported. About 280 gigabases of sequencing data and tens of millions of unique TCR sequences were included in an early release covering 550 to 650 HLA-typed donors. Among the 398 genotyped donors, roughly 80% belonged to the genetic ancestry cluster associated with self-reported Caucasian donors. The study aimed to test whether signatures of past pathogen exposure could be identified by cataloging public T cell receptors. The T cell repertoires of around 730 subjects were profiled by immunosequencing and related to cytomegalovirus serostatus. In addition to the first cohort of 666 subjects, a separate validation cohort of over 90 different subjects was used. To predict cytomegalovirus infection status, the study brought together high-throughput TCR immunosequencing, statistical association of individual TCRs with disease status, and machine learning. A later analysis re-analyzed previously published TCR beta repertoires from several hundred donors and added high-resolution HLA genotyping to study TCR occurrence patterns. In the later analysis, no new phenotypic data were used to find candidate immune exposures; instead, reliance was placed on TCR beta sequences and their occurrence across donors. In an earlier analysis of 550 to 700 of the donors, high-throughput TCR beta sequencing was used to judge whether each TCR beta V gene segment behaved as functional or pseudogenic. Donor age, sex, ethnicity and CMV serostatus were collected together with the repertoire data. Genome-wide SNP genotypes for about 55% of the 666 donors were used in a later genetic analysis, which treated that subset as a discovery cohort. All discovery cohort repertoires had been generated using a single sequencing platform. Both class I and class II loci were covered by HLA typing, at four-digit resolution. Typing coverage varied by locus: 629-630 donors for A, B, C, DRB1 and DQB1; roughly 510 for DQA1; nearly 610 for DPA1; roughly 450 for DPB1. A handful of DR-DQ haplotypes were handled as single units for association and clustering because linkage in the cohort was strong. On average, about 240,000 unique TCR beta nucleotide sequences were sequenced per donor among about 400 genotyped donors of the cohort, with roughly 18% of those sequences being non-productive.

To prepare the library, the immunoSEQ multiplex PCR assay was applied. For the multiplex PCR, a mixture combining 60 forward primers for TCR Vbeta segments and 13 reverse primers for TCR Jbeta segments was used. Amplification of the CDR3 region of rearranged TCR beta genes was performed with a multiplex PCR assay on genomic DNA. Amplified TCR beta libraries were sequenced as 87-base-pair reads on the Illumina HiSeq System. The published analysis was carried out like this. In a later analysis, 77 million or so unique TCR beta chains were counted across the 500 to 850 repertoires, and roughly 11 million of these chains were shared by at least two donors. Raw reads were error-corrected and collapsed into unique sequences by a nearest-neighbor algorithm in which closely related sequences were merged to remove PCR and sequencing errors. CDR3 sequences were aligned to IMGT reference sequences to assign V, D and J gene segments. For a sequence to be retained, a match of at least six nucleotides to both a V gene segment and a J gene segment was required. A rearrangement counted as productive if the CDR3 had no stop codons and remained in frame with V and J, and every other rearrangement counted as non-productive. CDR3 was defined by IMGT convention, running from the second conserved V-encoded cysteine to the conserved J-encoded phenylalanine. Sequences without an unambiguous match to a single V gene segment were excluded from the earlier analysis of about 630 of the donors. In an earlier analysis of 587 of the donors, V segments were called functional above 56.7% productive rearrangements and were called segregating when the between-donor standard deviation exceeded 5%. To diagnose cytomegalovirus status from the catalog of TCR beta chain sequences, a statistical classification framework was built. V and J gene assignment, in a later analysis, came from comparing TCR nucleotide sequences with IMGT/GENE-DB human TR gene sequences. The TCRdist pipeline was used in a later analysis to assign CDR3 sequences and most-parsimonious VDJ recombination scenarios. In a later analysis, every TCR beta chain was defined by the combination of its CDR3 amino acid sequence and its V-gene family, and reads without a unique V-gene family were dropped. As a way to deal with suspected cross-contamination and a sequencing artifact, a later analysis dropped 450 to 700 nucleotide sequences that were highly shared and had low generation probability. In a later analysis, a clonal expansion index was calculated for each public chain from normalized within-repertoire ranks of inferred template counts. In a later analysis, generation probabilities were computed using a VDJ recombination model fitted to out-of-frame rearrangements, and the results were checked against IGoR. A later analysis scored TCR-TCR, TCR-HLA and TCR-CMV co-occurrence with hypergeometric tests, applying a repertoire-size bias correction to TCR pairs. False discovery rates were estimated in a later analysis by permuting HLA or CMV assignments 20 times. In a later analysis, co-occurring TCRs were grouped using DBSCAN, and TCRdist sequence similarity was added for clustering within HLA-allele-positive subsets. For co-occurrence clustering, repertoires with fewer than 30,000 or more than 120,000 public chains were excluded, along with about five repertoires with anomalous nucleotide sharing. The table was pulled from immuneACCESS by TCRdb, which kept in-frame rearrangements only. Such tables lose some clones; where checked, under half of the loss comes from unresolved V genes, and the rest has no known cause. The V and J calls and clone size come from that table; D and trimming were worked out from the DNA. Across this sample there are over 150,000 clones, with about 80% seen only once. The ten largest clonotypes hold 6% to 7.5% of the sample.

The investigation overall reported the following: The only immune exposure information available for the cohort was CMV serostatus. An earlier analysis of some 560 of the donors showed that most TCR beta V segments appeared in productive rearrangements either about 87% or about 30% of the time, which broadly matched IMGT annotations. In a later analysis, 15,000 to 20,000 TCR beta sequences were associated with specific HLA alleles at a false discovery rate of 0.05. Only TCR beta chains were sequenced in this cohort, and the absence of alpha or paired-chain data limited detectable features. Because counts were too low, approximately 15 rarely observed V segments, including chromosome 9 orphons, were excluded from the earlier analysis of some 540 of the donors. According to a later analysis, most CMV-associated TCR beta chains appeared to be HLA-restricted, and the HLA associations seemed to be driven largely by CMV exposure. A further reported finding was that TCR beta sequences accurately predicted the HLA-A and HLA-B alleles for most subjects in the first cohort. A group of highly shared sequence variants was considered likely to be a technical artifact of the sequencing pipeline. In a later analysis, TCR association rates were found to vary across HLA loci, with the most associated TCRs seen for DRB1 alleles and the fewest for HLA-C alleles. In a later genetic analysis, a missense DCLRE1C variant was associated with V-gene and J-gene trimming of TCR beta chains, and the association was replicated in an independent cohort. Compared with equally common non-associated chains, HLA-associated TCR beta chains in a later analysis were more clonally expanded and had lower generation probabilities. According to a later genetic analysis, donors in an Asian-associated ancestry cluster had fewer N-insertions in productive TCRs than the approximately 650-donor mean. Roughly uniform sequencing depth across donors was assumed in presence/absence analyses, although this assumption may not hold. While some public TCRs were present in many individuals, most TCR sequences turned up only very rarely across donors. The authors suggested that the approach could potentially be extended to other disease states and immunological phenotypes. Some IMGT-functional V segments, including TRBV6-2 and TRBV6-3, could not be told apart with the 87-base-pair reads, so those segments were excluded. When HLA alleles, especially DR and DQ, strongly co-occurred, attributing TCR associations to individual alleles was difficult. In both the original and validation cohorts, the classifier was reported to diagnose cytomegalovirus status with high specificity and sensitivity. A later analysis reported that several top co-occurrence clusters appeared linked to parvovirus B19, influenza, CMV and Epstein-Barr virus. Linkage disequilibrium might explain the correlated functional status among segregating V segments, but an unknown experimental factor could not be excluded. In vitro tests confirmed that a few of the cytomegalovirus-associated TCR beta chains recognize cytomegalovirus antigens. Because HLA typing was missing for some donors at each locus, association tests included only the typed subset. A total of 150 to 200 TCR beta chains were listed by the study as associated with cytomegalovirus.

Trimming takes 6 bases off V and 4 bases off J; junction bases not matched to a gene: 9. The germline V gene sets CDR1 to MDHEN and CDR2 to SYDVKM. The CDR3, cysteine through phenylalanine, is 15 amino acids long. Left in the record is the CDR3 DNA by itself, 45 bases read in frame from the first base. The cohort consisted of 600 to 700 healthy bone marrow donors. Cohort members were all nominally healthy when sampled, although unrecorded immune exposures were likely present. The donor tested CMV seropositive and was one of the 289 seropositive cohort members. A peripheral blood sample was collected from each donor, and TCR beta sequencing was performed on peripheral blood mononuclear cells. The Qiagen DNeasy Blood Extraction Kit was used to extract genomic DNA from the blood cell samples.

The chain is made from TRBV28 and TRBJ1-2, with 9 junctional bases fitting TRBD1. Sequencing was carried out using PBMCs. This clonotype was sampled from a man aged 30 to 45 in good health and CMV-seropositive. CDR3 loop: CASRTPTGGGYGYTF. DNA sequence: TGTGCCAGCAGAACACCCACAGGGGGCGGCTATGGCTACACCTTC.